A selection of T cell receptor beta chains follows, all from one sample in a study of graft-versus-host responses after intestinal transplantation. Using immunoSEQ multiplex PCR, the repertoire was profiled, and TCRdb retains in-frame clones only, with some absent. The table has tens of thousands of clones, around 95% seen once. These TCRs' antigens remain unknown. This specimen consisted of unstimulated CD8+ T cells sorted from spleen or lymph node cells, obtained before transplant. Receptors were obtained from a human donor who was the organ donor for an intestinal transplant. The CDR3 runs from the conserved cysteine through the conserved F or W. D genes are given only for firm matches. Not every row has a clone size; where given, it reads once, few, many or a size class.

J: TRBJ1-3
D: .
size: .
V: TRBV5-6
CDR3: CASSLELGLQSSGNTIYF
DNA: TGTGCCAGCAGCTTGGAATTGGGGCTTCAGAGCTCTGGAAACACCATATATTTT

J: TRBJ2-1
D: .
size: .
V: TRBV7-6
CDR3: CASSFGGVYNEQFF
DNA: TGTGCCAGCAGCTTCGGGGGAGTATACAATGAGCAGTTCTTC

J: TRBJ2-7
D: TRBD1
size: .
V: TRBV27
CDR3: CASSWDSSYEQYF
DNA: TGTGCCAGCAGTTGGGACAGCTCCTACGAGCAGTACTTC

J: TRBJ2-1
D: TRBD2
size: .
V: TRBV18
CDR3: CASSPRTTGGVSYNEQFF
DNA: TGTGCCAGCTCACCGCGAACTACGGGGGGGGTGTCCTACAATGAGCAGTTCTTC

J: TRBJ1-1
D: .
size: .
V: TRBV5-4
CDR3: CASSPGPMNTEAFF
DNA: TGTGCCAGCAGCCCGGGACCGATGAACACTGAAGCTTTCTTT

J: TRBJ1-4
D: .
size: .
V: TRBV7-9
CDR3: CASSSTGWAEKLFF
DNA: TGTGCCAGCAGCTCCACAGGGTGGGCTGAAAAACTGTTTTTT

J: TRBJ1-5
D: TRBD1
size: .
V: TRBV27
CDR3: CASSPLGQVEQPQHF
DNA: TGTGCCAGCAGCCCCTTGGGACAGGTAGAACAGCCCCAGCATTTT

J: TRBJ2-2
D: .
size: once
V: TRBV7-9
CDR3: CASSLGAGTNTGELFF
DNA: TGTGCCAGCAGCCTGGGGGCCGGGACGAACACCGGGGAGCTGTTTTTT

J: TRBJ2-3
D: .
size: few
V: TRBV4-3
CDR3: CASSQGRGADTQYF
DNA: TGCGCCAGCAGCCAAGGACGTGGGGCAGATACGCAGTATTTT

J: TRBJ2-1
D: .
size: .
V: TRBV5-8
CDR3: CASSLGQLDEQFF
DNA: TGTGCCAGCAGCTTGGGACAACTCGATGAGCAGTTCTTC

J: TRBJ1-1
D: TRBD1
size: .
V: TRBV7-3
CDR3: CASSLTGTGLMNTEAFF
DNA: TGTGCCAGCAGCTTAACCGGGACAGGGCTAATGAACACTGAAGCTTTCTTT

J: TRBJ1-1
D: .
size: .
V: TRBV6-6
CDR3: CASSYPSKDEAFF
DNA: TGTGCCAGCAGTTACCCCTCCAAAGATGAAGCTTTCTTT

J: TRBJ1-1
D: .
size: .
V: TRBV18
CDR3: CASTQGDVTEAFF
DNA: TGTGCCAGCACCCAGGGTGATGTCACTGAAGCTTTCTTT

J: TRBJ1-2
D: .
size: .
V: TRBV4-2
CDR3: CASSQVQLFYGYTF
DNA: TGTGCCAGCAGCCAAGTACAGTTATTCTATGGCTACACCTTC

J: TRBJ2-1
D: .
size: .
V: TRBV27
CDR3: CASSPGLGNEQFF
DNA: TGTGCCAGCAGTCCCGGGCTGGGCAATGAGCAGTTCTTC

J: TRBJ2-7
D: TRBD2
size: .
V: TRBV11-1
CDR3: CASSWASGGYEQYF
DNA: TGTGCCAGCAGCTGGGCTAGCGGGGGGTACGAGCAGTACTTC

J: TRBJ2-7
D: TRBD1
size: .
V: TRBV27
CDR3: CASRRGDRGYEQYF
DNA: TGTGCCAGCAGGCGGGGGGACAGGGGTTACGAGCAGTACTTC

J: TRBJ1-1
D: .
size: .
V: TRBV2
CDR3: CASSEDRHGGTEAFF
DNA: TGTGCCAGCAGTGAAGATCGCCACGGGGGAACTGAAGCTTTCTTT

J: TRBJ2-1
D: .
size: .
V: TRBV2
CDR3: CASSDVGTVYNEQFF
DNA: TGTGCCAGCAGTGACGTGGGAACAGTCTACAATGAGCAGTTCTTC

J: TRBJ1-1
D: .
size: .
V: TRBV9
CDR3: CASSPSLTVPMNTEAFF
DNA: TGTGCCAGCAGCCCCAGTTTAACGGTACCTATGAACACTGAAGCTTTCTTT

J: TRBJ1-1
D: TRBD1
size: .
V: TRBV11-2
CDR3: CASSLPKQGRDTEAFF
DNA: TGTGCCAGCAGCTTACCCAAACAGGGGAGGGACACTGAAGCTTTCTTT

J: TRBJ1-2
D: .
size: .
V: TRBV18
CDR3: CASAGPGNYGYTF
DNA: TGTGCCAGCGCAGGACCGGGAAACTATGGCTACACCTTC

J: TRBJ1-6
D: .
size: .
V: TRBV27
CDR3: CASSLDSSYNSPLHF
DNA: TGTGCCAGCAGTTTAGACTCCTCCTATAATTCACCCCTCCACTTT

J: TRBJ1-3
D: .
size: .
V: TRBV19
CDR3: CASLPTVYSPGNTIYF
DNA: TGTGCCAGTTTACCTACCGTGTATTCTCCCGGAAACACCATATATTTT

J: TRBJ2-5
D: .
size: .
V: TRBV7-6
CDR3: CASSLAGRGAWEETQYF
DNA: TGTGCCAGCAGCTTAGCCGGTCGGGGGGCTTGGGAAGAGACCCAGTACTTC